Listed below are T cell receptor beta chains from one sample, sequenced in a study of blood T cell dynamics during melanoma immunotherapy. Sequencing was performed with immunoSEQ multiplex PCR; in TCRdb, only in-frame clones are kept and a portion is missing. The sample holds over 8,500 clones, about 87% seen once. Sample: blood, taken from a patient treated with checkpoint blockade. The receptors shown here come from a human donor with melanoma. Each CDR3 is given with its conserved first and last residue. D genes are given only for firm matches.

V	D	CDR3
TRBV28	TRBD2	CASSPLAGGGEQYF
TRBV6-1	TRBD1	CASTRLDRGGKYF
TRBV18	TRBD1	CASSPPGTADSPLHF
TRBV28	NA	CASSLPSTEAFF
TRBV14	NA	CASSRRKGYWGQAFF
TRBV4-2	TRBD2	CAASSGRSGEQFF
TRBV7-8	NA	CASSPGSLGTEAFF
TRBV7-1	TRBD2	CASSVYGGTSGTSYEQYF
TRBV5-8	TRBD1	CASSQGAGHYGYTF
TRBV19	NA	CATLSNYGYTF
TRBV18	NA	CASSPLGETQYF
TRBV28	NA	CASSLWEGADTEAFF
TRBV6-1	TRBD1	CASSEVLTGGGNTIYF
TRBV28	TRBD1	CASSLTGGYYGYTF
TRBV5-1	TRBD1	CASSQLTGTGGEQYF
TRBV7-9	NA	CASSPGGTALWISF
TRBV5-4	NA	CASSTVADQETQYF
TRBV7-6	NA	CASSLLGLGTDTQYF
TRBV18	NA	CASSKPSASSTDTQYF
TRBV4-3	TRBD1	CASSQDRGGFGTEFF
TRBV11-2	TRBD1	CASSPGTGGNSPLHF
TRBV5-1	NA	CASSLGFGPSADTQYF
TRBV7-9	TRBD2	CASSPRTSGTEQYF
TRBV4-1	NA	CASSHLGGSNQPQHF
TRBV6-6	NA	CACTHRGADEKLFF
TRBV9	TRBD2	CASSRAPLAGTDTQYF